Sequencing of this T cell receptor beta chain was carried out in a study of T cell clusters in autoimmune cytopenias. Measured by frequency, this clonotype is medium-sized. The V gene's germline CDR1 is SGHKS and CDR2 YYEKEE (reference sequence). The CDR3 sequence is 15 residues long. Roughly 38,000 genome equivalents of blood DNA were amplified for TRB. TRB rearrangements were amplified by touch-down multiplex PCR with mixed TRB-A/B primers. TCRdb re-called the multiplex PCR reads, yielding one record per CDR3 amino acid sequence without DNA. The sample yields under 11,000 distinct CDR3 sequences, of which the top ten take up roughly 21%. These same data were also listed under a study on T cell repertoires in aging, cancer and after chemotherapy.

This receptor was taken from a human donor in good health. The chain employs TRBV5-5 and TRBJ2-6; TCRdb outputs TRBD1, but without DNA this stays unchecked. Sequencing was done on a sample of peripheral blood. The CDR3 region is CASSLAGGRANVLTF.